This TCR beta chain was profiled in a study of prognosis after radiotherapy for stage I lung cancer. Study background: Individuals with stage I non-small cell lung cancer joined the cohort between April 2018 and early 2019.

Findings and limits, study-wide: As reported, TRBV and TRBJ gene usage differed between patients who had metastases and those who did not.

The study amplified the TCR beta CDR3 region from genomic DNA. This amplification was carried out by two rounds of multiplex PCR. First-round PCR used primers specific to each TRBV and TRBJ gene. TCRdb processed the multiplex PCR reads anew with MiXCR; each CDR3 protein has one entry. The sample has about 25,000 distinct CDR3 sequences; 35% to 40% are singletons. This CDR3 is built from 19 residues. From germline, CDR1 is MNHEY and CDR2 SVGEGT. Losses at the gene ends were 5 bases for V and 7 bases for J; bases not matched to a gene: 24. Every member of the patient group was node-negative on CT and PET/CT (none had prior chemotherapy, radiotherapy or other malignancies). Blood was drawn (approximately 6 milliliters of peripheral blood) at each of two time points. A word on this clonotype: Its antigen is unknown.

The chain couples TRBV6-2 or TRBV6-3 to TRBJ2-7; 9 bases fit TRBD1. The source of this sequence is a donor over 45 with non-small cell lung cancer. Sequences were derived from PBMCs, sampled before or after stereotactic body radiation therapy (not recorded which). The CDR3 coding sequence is TGTGCCAGCAGTGAACATGGGAGTTTCGGGACAGGGCTCGGGTGGGAGCAGTACTTC. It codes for CASSEHGSFGTGLGWEQYF.